Listed here are 27 T cell receptor beta chains from one sample, sequenced in a study of blood T cell repertoires in COVID-19 (TCRdb year 2020). Libraries came from the immunoSEQ multiplex PCR assay. TCRdb carries this immuneACCESS record with in-frame sequences only. Its versions omit some clonotypes, under half of them owing to an unresolved V gene in the studies checked, with the rest unexplained. The sample records about 29,000 clones, around 89% of which are singletons. 9.9% of the sample goes to the ten largest clones. Source material: peripheral blood. The receptors come from a human donor in a cohort sampled during active COVID-19.

The chain carries TRBV7-6 and TRBJ2-3; 10 bases agree with TRBD2. The CDR3 consists of 16 residues. Germline V gene data show CDR1 as SGHVS and CDR2 as FNYEAQ. V dropped 5 bases and J dropped 4; count of bases not matched to a gene: 9. CDR3 sequence (DNA): TGTGCCAGCAGCCCGAATCTAGCGGGAGCGTCAGATACGCAGTATTTT. This translates into CASSPNLAGASDTQYF.

A few counts support this clone. The chain combines TRBV4-3 with TRBJ1-3, with 7 bases identical to TRBD1. The CDR3 is 15 amino acids. Trimming took 2 bases from V and 2 from J; bases not matched to a gene: 3. Germline CDR1 reads LGHNA; CDR2 reads YSLEER. CDR3 region: CASSQSTGAGNTIYF. In nucleotides, the CDR3 is TGCGCCAGCAGCCAATCAACAGGGGCTGGAAACACCATATATTTT.

J is TRBJ1-2 and V is TRBV6-5; D gene uncertain. Trimming shortened V by 0 bases and J by 3 bases, and 5 bases separated the two germline ends. CDR1 is MNHEY, CDR2 SVGAGI, per germline. The CDR3 sequence is 13 residues long. The CDR3 reads CASSYSADYGYTF. CDR3 coding DNA: TGTGCCAGCAGTTACTCGGCAGACTATGGCTACACCTTC.

This chain links TRBV6-5 with TRBJ2-7, with 8 bases matching TRBD1. The CDR3 consists of 15 residues. Germline CDR1 is MNHEY and CDR2 is SVGAGI. Trimming cost V 5 bases and J 2 bases; bases outside gene matches: 8. The CDR3 here is CASSMIQGGPYEQYF. CDR3 DNA sequence: TGTGCCAGCAGTATGATACAGGGGGGCCCCTACGAGCAGTACTTC.

V usage is TRBV19 and J usage is TRBJ2-3; 8 bases map to TRBD2. With V trimmed by 7 bases and J by 5 bases, 5 bases remained unmatched. The germline V gene encodes CDR1 LNHDA and CDR2 SQIVND (reference sequence). CDR3 length: 13 amino acids. The DNA for the CDR3 is TGTGCCAGTATAGGGCTAGCGGGAGATACGCAGTATTTT. It specifies CASIGLAGDTQYF.

V is TRBV5-4 and J is TRBJ2-4; 9 bases align to TRBD1. CDR1 and CDR2 (germline): SGHNT, YYREEE (reference sequence). The CDR3 sequence is 15 residues long. V shed 0 bases and J 7 bases; nucleotides not matched to a gene: 5. Here the CDR3 DNA reads TGTGCCAGCAGCTTGGACTCCGGGACAGGGAACATTCAGTACTTC. It is translated as CASSLDSGTGNIQYF.

The chain combines TRBV7-2 with TRBJ1-2; possible D gene TRBD1, 6 bases. Per germline, CDR1 SGHTA and CDR2 FQGNSA. The ends were cut back, 1 base at V and 4 bases at J, with 10 bases in the middle. The CDR3 is 14 amino acids. The DNA for the CDR3 is TGTGCCAGCAGCTTAGGGCAGGGGATCTATGGCTACACCTTC. Translating it yields CASSLGQGIYGYTF.

The chain uses TRBV5-1 and TRBJ2-5; 8 nucleotides agree with TRBD1. V lost 5 bases and J lost 2; bases outside the gene matches: 5. The CDR3 totals 14 residues. Germline assignment: CDR1 SGHRS and CDR2 YFSETQ. The CDR3 loop reads CASSQGAPQETQYF. The CDR3 DNA is TGCGCCAGCAGTCAGGGGGCTCCACAAGAGACCCAGTACTTC.

The chain recombines TRBV11-3 with TRBJ2-6; 8 bases are a match to TRBD1. J was trimmed by 4 bases and V by 5 bases; bases with no gene match: 10. Germline loops: CDR1 SGHNT, CDR2 YENEEA. There are 17 residues in the CDR3. CDR3 DNA: TGTGCCAGCAGCCCAGGCAGGGGGCGCGCGGGGGCCAACGTCCTGACTTTC. This sequence encodes CASSPGRGRAGANVLTF.

V usage is TRBV19 and J usage is TRBJ2-1; 9 bases map to TRBD1. The germline gives CDR1 LNHDA, CDR2 SQIVND (reference sequence). Trimming removed 4 bases from V and 4 bases from J; junction bases left unmatched: 8. The CDR3 is made up of 16 amino acids. The CDR3 nucleotides are TGTGCCAGTAGTAAGACCGACAGGGGGTATTACAATGAGCAGTTCTTC. Amino acids: CASSKTDRGYYNEQFF.

The chain combines TRBV6-5 with TRBJ2-5; 10 nucleotides agree with TRBD2. CDR1 is MNHEY and CDR2 is SVGAGI in the germline V gene. V lost 7 bases, J lost 6 bases, and 8 bases stayed unmatched. The CDR3 has 14 residues. This CDR3 is CASTRTSGSKTQYF. The CDR3 coding sequence is TGTGCCAGCACCAGGACTAGCGGTTCGAAGACCCAGTACTTC.

The chain carries TRBV6-6 and TRBJ1-5; D may be TRBD1 (5 bases). The V gene lost 8 bases and the J gene lost 8 bases, with 16 bases spanning the gap. From germline, CDR1 is MNHNY and CDR2 SVGAGI (reference sequence). This CDR3 is built from 13 residues. The CDR3 coding sequence is TGTGCCAGCGGGGGGACGCCCGGGGAGCCCCAGCATTTT. As protein: CASGGTPGEPQHF.

The rearrangement joins TRBV7-8 to TRBJ1-6; possible D gene TRBD1, 6 bases. Per the germline V gene, CDR1 is SGHVS and CDR2 is FQNEAQ. Trimming removed 1 base at V and 11 bases at J, with 15 bases between. The CDR3 is made up of 15 amino acids. The CDR3 DNA follows: TGTGCCAGCAGCTTAGAATCGCGTGACAGGACACCCCTCCACTTT. Its protein product is CASSLESRDRTPLHF.

The chain has TRBV7-2 and TRBJ1-1; D may be TRBD1 (5 bases). CDR3 length: 14 residues. V lost 5 bases and J lost 0, with 10 bases in between. Looked up from germline, CDR1 is SGHTA and CDR2 is FQGNSA. Written as DNA, the CDR3 is TGTGCCAGCAGCCCACAGGAGCTGAACACTGAAGCTTTCTTT. Protein: CASSPQELNTEAFF.

This chain uses TRBV3-1 (or the pseudogene TRBV3-2) with TRBJ2-5, with 12 bases aligning to TRBD2. Germline lookup yields CDR1 LGHDT and CDR2 YNNKEL (reference sequence). The junction had 23 bases not matched to a gene; V was cut back by 7 bases and J by 5 bases. This CDR3 is 20 amino acids long. CDR3 residues: CASKGQGLAGKNPLGETQYF. CDR3 sequence (DNA): TGTGCCAGCAAGGGTCAAGGACTAGCGGGAAAGAACCCTTTAGGGGAGACCCAGTACTTC.

V gene TRBV7-6 combines with J gene TRBJ2-5; 9 bases align to TRBD1. The CDR3 consists of 17 residues. Germline V gives CDR1 SGHVS, CDR2 FNYEAQ. The ends lost 0 bases at V and 4 bases at J; junction bases unmatched: 9. The CDR3 DNA is TGTGCCAGCAGCTTAGCGCTCGCGGGACAGGGTGCAGAGACCCAGTACTTC. Amino acids: CASSLALAGQGAETQYF.

This chain links TRBV2 with TRBJ2-3, with 10 bases matching TRBD1. With 8 bases clipped from V and 5 bases from J, the junction kept 1 base outside the gene matches. This CDR3 region has 12 residues. CDR1 and CDR2 from the germline V gene are SNHLY and FYNNEI. For the CDR3, the DNA is TGTGCCAGCGGGACAGGGGAAGATACGCAGTATTTT. Amino acid sequence: CASGTGEDTQYF.

The genes are TRBV11-3 and TRBJ2-5; 8 positions match TRBD2. The CDR3 loop spans 15 amino acids. Germline-derived CDR1 and CDR2 are SGHNT and YENEEA. V trimming: 1 base; J trimming: 2 bases; junction bases outside the gene matches: 3. In DNA, the CDR3 is TGTGCCAGCAGCTTAGCGGGGGGGGTACAAGAGACCCAGTACTTC. This translates into CASSLAGGVQETQYF.

This clone was detected only a few times. The rearrangement joins TRBV10-3 to TRBJ1-6; 8 bases agree with TRBD1. The CDR3 totals 15 residues. Germline CDR1 reads ENHRY; CDR2 reads SYGVKD. With V trimmed by 4 bases and J by 7 bases, 6 bases remained unmatched. DNA for the CDR3: TGTGCCATCAGTGTCTCCGGGACAGGCAATTCACCCCTCCACTTT. Translating gives CAISVSGTGNSPLHF.

The CDR3 sequence is CASSLAAREGSYEQYF. In DNA form, the CDR3 reads TGTGCCAGCAGCTTGGCCGCCAGGGAGGGGTCCTACGAGCAGTACTTC. V gene TRBV5-5 combines with J gene TRBJ2-7, with 7 bases lining up with TRBD2. Germline-derived CDR1 and CDR2 are SGHKS and YYEKEE (reference sequence). V lost 0 bases to trimming and J lost 1 base; unmatched junction nucleotides: 7. This CDR3 contains 16 residues.

The chain employs TRBV27 and TRBJ2-1; 7 bases are shared with TRBD1. V lost 2 bases and J lost 6; bases outside the gene matches: 7. The CDR3 consists of 15 residues. Germline V CDR1 and CDR2: MNHEY, SMNVEV (reference sequence). In nucleotides, the CDR3 is TGTGCCAGCAGTTTAGGGGGACACAGGGGCAATGAGCAGTTCTTC. This translates into CASSLGGHRGNEQFF.

This chain joins TRBV4-2 and TRBJ1-6; no firm D call. Trimming took 3 bases from V and 6 from J, leaving 12 bases between them. The CDR3 is 15 amino acids. Germline CDR1 LGHNA, CDR2 YNFKEQ. The CDR3: CASSQNVRSNSPLHF. The CDR3 DNA sequence: TGTGCCAGCAGCCAGAACGTACGGTCTAATTCACCCCTCCACTTT.

This clone has a handful of counts. Written as DNA, the CDR3 is TGTGCCAGCAGCTTGAGTGGACAGCCTTCCTACGAGCAGTACTTC. It yields the protein CASSLSGQPSYEQYF. The chain employs TRBV5-6 and TRBJ2-7; a weak D match, TRBD1 (6 bases). Germline CDR1 and CDR2: SGHDT and YYEEEE. Trimming pared 1 base from V and 1 base from J, leaving 12 bases between. The CDR3 has 15 amino acids.

V usage is TRBV5-1 and J usage is TRBJ2-5; 7 bases map to TRBD1. Germline V gives CDR1 SGHRS, CDR2 YFSETQ. The CDR3 runs 16 residues. J gave up 5 bases and V 0 bases, and 10 bases lay outside the gene matches. The DNA of the CDR3 is TGCGCCAGCAGCTTGGAGGGGACAGCAGCGAGGGAGACCCAGTACTTC. As protein: CASSLEGTAARETQYF.

The rearrangement joins TRBV6-5 to TRBJ2-7; the D gene is possibly TRBD1 (5 bases). The germline CDR1 and CDR2 sequences are MNHEY and SVGAGI. This CDR3 spans 12 amino acids. V was shortened by 6 bases and J by 4 bases, with 10 bases between the two germline ends. CDR3 sequence: CASSTDSYEQYF. CDR3 DNA: TGTGCCAGCAGCACAGACAGTTACGAGCAGTACTTC.

The V call is TRBV28, the J call TRBJ1-5; D might be TRBD1 (6 bases). Trimming took off 3 bases at V and 7 bases at J, with 13 bases between the two ends. The CDR3 is 14 residues long. Looked up from germline, CDR1 is MDHEN and CDR2 is SYDVKM. CDR3 protein: CASSFPGGGQPQHF. CDR3 bases: TGTGCCAGCAGTTTCCCTGGGGGCGGGCAGCCCCAGCATTTT.

The V call is TRBV6-2 or TRBV6-3, the J call TRBJ2-7; D may be TRBD1 (5 bases). Germline CDR1 reads MNHEY; CDR2 reads SVGEGT. V shed 2 bases and J shed 0 bases, with 11 bases lying between them. CDR3 size: 15 residues. The CDR3: CASSYPRQSSYEQYF. CDR3 in DNA: TGTGCCAGCAGTTACCCCCGACAGTCCTCCTACGAGCAGTACTTC.